This T cell receptor (beta chain) was sequenced in a study of T cells in Graves' hyperthyroidism and ophthalmopathy. The V and J ends lost 5 bases and 0 bases respectively, with 17 bases between them. The CDR3 is 16 amino acids. Germline V CDR1 and CDR2: SQVTM, ANQGSEA. Amplified TCR beta CDR3 regions came from RNA transcripts. A first-round RT-PCR of the TCR CDR3 used the HTBI primer set. TCRdb ran MiXCR on the multiplex PCR reads and lists one entry per CDR3 protein. Found here are some 360,000 distinct CDR3 sequences, around 13% of them singletons; the top ten hold roughly 11%. The clonotype comes from an older woman with Graves' hyperthyroidism. The chain has TRBV29-1 and TRBJ2-4; the D call may be TRBD1 or TRBD2 (5 bases each). Sequencing was carried out using blood. The chain's CDR3 is CSVSGTYDLAKNIQYF. The CDR3 bases are TGCAGCGTTTCCGGGACCTATGACCTAGCCAAAAACATTCAGTACTTC.